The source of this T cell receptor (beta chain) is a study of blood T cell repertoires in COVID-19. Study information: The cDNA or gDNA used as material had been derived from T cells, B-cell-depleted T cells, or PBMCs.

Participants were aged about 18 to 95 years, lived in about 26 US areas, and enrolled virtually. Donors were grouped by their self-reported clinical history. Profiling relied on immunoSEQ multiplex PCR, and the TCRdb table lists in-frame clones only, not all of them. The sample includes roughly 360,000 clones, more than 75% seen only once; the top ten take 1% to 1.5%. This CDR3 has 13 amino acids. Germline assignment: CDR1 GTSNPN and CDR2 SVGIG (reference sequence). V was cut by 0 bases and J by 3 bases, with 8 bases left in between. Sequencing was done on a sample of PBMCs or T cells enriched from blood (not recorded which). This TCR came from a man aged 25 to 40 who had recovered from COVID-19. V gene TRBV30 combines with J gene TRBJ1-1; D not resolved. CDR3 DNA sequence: TGTGCCTGGAGTGTACCAGGCCACACTGAAGCTTTCTTT. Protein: CAWSVPGHTEAFF.